This T cell receptor beta chain originates from a study of T cells in Graves' hyperthyroidism and ophthalmopathy. The authors took PBMCs from 10 ml fresh peripheral blood. RNA transcripts yielded amplified TCR beta CDR3 regions. In the first-round RT-PCR of the TCR CDR3, the HTBI primer set was used. TCRdb analysed the multiplex PCR reads with MiXCR anew, one entry per CDR3 protein. Here the sample spans almost 35,000 distinct CDR3 sequences, around 50% being singletons. To note about this clonotype: No conserved phenylalanine or tryptophan ends this CDR3, so it is likely a read error.

Sequencing input: blood. This clonotype was sampled from a woman aged 40 to 49 with Graves' ophthalmopathy.

The CDR3 sequence is CASSLAGQGAGDTQYV. The CDR3 DNA reads TGCGCCAGCAGCCTTGCCGGACAGGGGGCTGGAGATACGCAGTATGTT. This chain joins TRBV5-1 and TRBJ2-3; 11 nucleotides line up with TRBD1. The CDR3 has 16 amino acids. Trimming cost V 4 bases and J 5 bases; bases outside gene matches: 9. Per germline, CDR1 SGHRS and CDR2 YFSETQ.